Sequencing of this T cell receptor (beta chain) was carried out in a study of blood T cells in healthy people across ages. The authors ran a second PCR of about 7 to 11 cycles using a sample-barcoded 5' primer and a J-beta primer mix. Via MiXCR, TCRdb re-called the 5' RACE reads, giving one row per CDR3 protein. The sample yields about 730,000 distinct CDR3 sequences, around 46% seen once. Each donor gave ten milliliters of peripheral blood. Trimming left V 7 bases short and J 6 bases short, with 10 bases between. The CDR3 sequence is 11 residues long. Germline V gene sequence: CDR1 SQVTM, CDR2 ANQGSEA. In regard to this clonotype: The antigen is unknown.

Study-wide results and caveats: Because sorting was not performed, PBMCs prevented conclusive naive versus antigen-experienced comparison. Age showed a roughly linear inverse relationship with TCR beta diversity per million T cells.

This chain joins TRBV29-1 and TRBJ2-4, with D uncertain. The TCR was taken from an older woman in good health. The sequencing input was blood. The CDR3 nucleotides read TGCAGCGCCGGTGGGATAAACATTCAGTACTTC. Translating it yields CSAGGINIQYF. Drawing the rest from reference TRBV29-1 and TRBJ2-4, the complete variable domain is SAVISQKPSRDICQRGTSLTIQCQVDSQVTMMFWYRQQPGQSLTLIATANQGSEATYESGFVIDKFPISRPNLTFSTLTVSNMSPEDSSIYLCSAGGINIQYFGAGTRLSVL.